This T cell receptor beta chain was identified in a study of blood T cell repertoires in COVID-19. Data came from immunoSEQ multiplex PCR; TCRdb stores just in-frame clones and leaves some out. The table lists 61,000 or so clones, around 80% of them singletons, with around 5.1% in the top ten. The length of the CDR3 is 15 residues. CDR1 WSHSY and CDR2 SAAADI come from the germline V gene. V lost 0 bases and J 5 bases, leaving 13 bases between the germline ends. The origin of this receptor is a woman in her 70s with acute or convalescent COVID-19. Sample: peripheral blood. The chain recombines TRBV10-2 with TRBJ1-1; a weak D match, TRBD1 (5 bases). The chain's CDR3 is CASSESQGAATEAFF. CDR3 coding DNA: TGCGCCAGCAGTGAGTCACAAGGGGCAGCTACTGAAGCTTTCTTT.